Presented here are 16 T cell receptor beta chains from one specimen sequenced in a study of OX40 agonist ivuxolimab in advanced cancers. The assay was immunoSEQ multiplex PCR, and TCRdb's table has in-frame clones only and misses some. The sample has over 55,000 clones, over 60% seen once; the top ten hold roughly 6.5%. The sequences come from CD4+ or CD8+ T cells sorted from blood, collected in a trial of the OX40 agonist ivuxolimab. These receptors all come from an adult with an advanced solid tumor such as melanoma, head and neck, liver or kidney cancer.

The chain carries TRBV28 and TRBJ2-7; D is undetermined. This CDR3 has 13 residues. Germline V gene data show CDR1 as MDHEN and CDR2 as SYDVKM. The V end lost 7 bases, the J end lost 0 bases, and 10 bases lay between the germline ends. Written as DNA, the CDR3 is TGTGCCAGCATATTGGGTAGCTCCTACGAGCAGTACTTC. This codes for CASILGSSYEQYF.

The V call is TRBV19, the J call TRBJ1-5; D ambiguous. Trimming took 7 bases from V and 4 from J, leaving 20 bases between them. This CDR3 has 16 amino acids. CDR1 and CDR2 from the germline V gene are LNHDA and SQIVND (reference sequence). CDR3 DNA: TGTGCCAGTAATCTCGGGAGGTTGAGGATGAATCAGCCCCAGCATTTT. Translating it yields CASNLGRLRMNQPQHF.

Judged by abundance, this clone is medium-sized. This chain connects TRBV18 to TRBJ1-2; D is ambiguous. CDR1 is KGHSH, CDR2 LQKENI, per germline. This CDR3 has 15 residues. The V and J ends lost 0 bases and 4 bases respectively, with 12 bases between them. For the CDR3, the DNA is TGTGCCAGCTCACCACCGGCGGAAACAATCTATGGCTACACCTTC. It is translated as CASSPPAETIYGYTF.

The chain couples TRBV12-5 to TRBJ1-5, with 11 bases matching TRBD1. With V trimmed by 2 bases and J by 7 bases, 4 bases remained unmatched. CDR3 length: 15 residues. Germline V gives CDR1 LGHNT, CDR2 FRNRAP. The CDR3 sequence: CASGLSRTGGQPQHF. CDR3 in DNA: TGTGCTAGTGGTTTGTCGAGGACAGGGGGCCAGCCCCAGCATTTT.

This rearrangement joins TRBV4-1 to TRBJ2-5, with 8 bases identical to TRBD2. The germline CDR1 and CDR2 sequences are MGHRA and YSYEKL. This CDR3 region has 15 residues. Losses at the gene ends were 0 bases for V and 11 bases for J; bases not matched to a gene: 11. CDR3 in DNA: TGCGCCAGCAGCCAAGATTGGACTAGCTTTAGGGAGCAGTACTTC. This translates into CASSQDWTSFREQYF.

The chain joins TRBV28 to TRBJ1-4; 8 bases agree with TRBD1. The CDR3 has 15 residues. Germline loops: CDR1 MDHEN, CDR2 SYDVKM. Losses at the gene ends were 4 bases for V and 3 bases for J; bases not matched to a gene: 4. As DNA, the CDR3 is TGTGCCAGCAGTTCCCCCAGGGGGCCTAATGAAAAACTGTTTTTT. Amino acids: CASSSPRGPNEKLFF.

V usage is TRBV21-1 and J usage is TRBJ2-2; TRBD1 is taken as the D call from the table, unchecked against the DNA. TRBV21-1 constitutes a pseudogene. This CDR3 is 16 amino acids long. The DNA of the CDR3 is TGTGCCAGCAGCCAGGCGACAGGGGGACACACCGGGGAGCTGTTTTTT. Encoded protein: CASSQATGGHTGELFF.

This chain links TRBV27 with TRBJ2-5, with TRBD2 matching over 8 bases. CDR3 length: 16 residues. CDR1 is MNHEY, CDR2 SMNVEV, per germline (reference sequence). Losses at the gene ends were 5 bases for V and 5 bases for J; bases not matched to a gene: 13. DNA for the CDR3: TGTGCCAGCAGTCCGAGCCTCGTAGCGGGACGGGAGACCCAGTACTTC. It specifies CASSPSLVAGRETQYF.

V gene TRBV5-4 combines with J gene TRBJ1-2; D remains unclear. CDR1 and CDR2 from the germline V gene are SGHNT and YYREEE (reference sequence). V shed 2 bases and J shed 5 bases, with 19 bases lying between them. The CDR3 sequence is 16 residues long. The CDR3 is CASSFSQAAGRYGYTF. The CDR3, as DNA: TGTGCCAGCAGCTTTTCCCAGGCAGCGGGAAGGTATGGCTACACCTTC.

Notes on this clone: This same CDR3 is encoded by further DNA sequences in the sample. The chain couples TRBV11-2 to TRBJ2-3; 8 bases align to TRBD2. Germline V gives CDR1 SGHAT, CDR2 FQNNGV. With V trimmed by 1 base and J by 1 base, 4 bases remained unmatched. This CDR3 region has 16 residues. The CDR3 here is CASSLALAGRTDTQYF. The CDR3 DNA is TGTGCCAGCAGCTTAGCGCTAGCGGGCCGCACAGATACGCAGTATTTT.

This clone was counted between two and nine times. DNA of the CDR3: TGTGCCAGCAGCCGCGACTGGGCGGGGAGAGATACGCAGTATTTT. Translation gives CASSRDWAGRDTQYF. The genes are TRBV11-2 and TRBJ2-3; D possibly corresponds to TRBD2 (6 bases). This CDR3 spans 15 amino acids. From germline, CDR1 is SGHAT and CDR2 FQNNGV. The ends were cut back, 5 bases at V and 5 bases at J, with 17 bases in the middle.

This chain joins TRBV7-6 and TRBJ2-1; D possibly corresponds to TRBD1 (6 bases). Germline lookup yields CDR1 SGHVS and CDR2 FNYEAQ. The V end lost 5 bases, the J end lost 6 bases, and 17 bases lay between the germline ends. The CDR3 sequence is 15 residues long. This CDR3 reads CASSNQGGLRNEQFF. CDR3 in DNA: TGTGCCAGCAGCAACCAAGGGGGATTACGCAATGAGCAGTTCTTC.

This chain links TRBV5-6 with TRBJ2-7; D is uncertain. This CDR3 comprises 12 residues. CDR1 SGHDT and CDR2 YYEEEE come from the germline V gene. Trimming cost V 2 bases and J 4 bases, with 7 bases left between them. The CDR3 bases are TGTGCCAGCAGCTTCGAGCATTACGAGCAGTACTTC. It is translated as CASSFEHYEQYF. Variable domain in full (rest from reference TRBV5-6 and TRBJ2-7): DAGVTQSPTHLIKTRGQQVTLRCSPKSGHDTVSWYQQALGQGPQFIFQYYEEEERQRGNFPDRFSGHQFPNYSSELNVNALLLGDSALYLCASSFEHYEQYFGPGTRLTVT.

The genes are TRBV18 and TRBJ2-3, with D tentatively TRBD2 (5 bases). In germline, CDR1 is KGHSH, CDR2 LQKENI. V was shortened by 0 bases and J by 6 bases, with 7 bases between the two germline ends. This CDR3 has 13 residues. Written as DNA, the CDR3 is TGTGCCAGCTCACCACCTCCGGGGGATACGCAGTATTTT. It codes for CASSPPPGDTQYF.

The rearrangement links TRBV5-4 to TRBJ2-7; 8 bases are a match to TRBD2. Per the germline V gene, CDR1 is SGHNT and CDR2 is YYREEE (reference sequence). Losses at the gene ends were 2 bases for V and 2 bases for J; bases not matched to a gene: 6. The CDR3 totals 15 residues. For the CDR3, the DNA is TGTGCCAGCAGCTTTGGGCGGGGGGCTACCTACGAGCAGTACTTC. Translating gives CASSFGRGATYEQYF. Looking up the rest from reference TRBV5-4 and TRBJ2-7 gives the full variable domain: ETGVTQSPTHLIKTRGQQVTLRCSSQSGHNTVSWYQQALGQGPQFIFQYYREEENGRGNFPPRFSGLQFPNYSSELNVNALELDDSALYLCASSFGRGATYEQYFGPGTRLTVT.

This clone occurred a few times. DNA of the CDR3: TGTGCCAGCAGCCAGAGATCCATGAACACTGAAGCTTTCTTT. It specifies CASSQRSMNTEAFF. The genes are TRBV5-4 and TRBJ1-1; D remains unclear. Germline CDR1 and CDR2: SGHNT and YYREEE (reference sequence). The CDR3 sequence is 14 residues long. The V and J ends lost 4 bases and 0 bases respectively, with 10 bases between them.